This is a list of T cell receptor beta chains from one sample in a study of response to subunit inactivated influenza vaccine. MiXCR, applied by TCRdb to the RT-PCR reads, yields one record per CDR3 protein. The sample records 300,000 to 350,000 distinct CDR3 sequences, roughly 22% being singletons. This specimen was PBMCs from blood, taken 21 months after vaccination. The receptor source for this set is a man in his fifties or sixties who received an inactivated influenza vaccine. CDR3s include the opening cysteine and the closing phenylalanine or tryptophan. The D gene is left open where the match is weak. Part of the rows lack a size; the others show once, few, many or a class for expanded clones.

d_gene | abundance | len | j_gene | v_gene | CDR3nt | CDR3aa
TRBD1 | - | 14 | TRBJ2-4 | TRBV7-9 | TGTGCCAGCAGCTTGGAGACAGGGAAAAACATTCAGTACTTC | CASSLETGKNIQYF
- | few | 13 | TRBJ1-1 | TRBV4-2 | TGTGCCAGCAGCCAAGTTTCTGAGGCTGATGCTTTCTTT | CASSQVSEADAFF
TRBD1 | few | 16 | TRBJ1-5 | TRBV20-1 | TGCAGTGCTAGAAGAGAGGGGACAGGGGTGAATCAGCCCCAGCATTTT | CSARREGTGVNQPQHF
- | - | 12 | TRBJ2-1 | TRBV6-2/TRBV6-3 | TGTGCCAGCAGTTACGCGACTAATGAGCAGTTCTTC | CASSYATNEQFF
TRBD1 | - | 14 | TRBJ2-1 | TRBV7-2 | TGTGCCAGCAGCTTGCAGGGGGCAACGAATGAGCAGTTCTTC | CASSLQGATNEQFF
- | - | 15 | TRBJ2-1 | TRBV20-1 | TGCAGTGCTAGTAAAGGGCAAGGAGGTAACCATGAGCAGTTCTTC | CSASKGQGGNHEQFF
TRBD1 | few | 14 | TRBJ1-1 | TRBV6-1 | TGTGCCAGCAGCTCGGGACAGGAGAACACTGAAGCTTTCTTT | CASSSGQENTEAFF
TRBD1 | - | 15 | TRBJ1-1 | TRBV7-9 | TGTGCCAGCAGGGGACCGGACAGGGAAAACACTGAAGCTTTCTTT | CASRGPDRENTEAFF
TRBD2 | many | 15 | TRBJ2-1 | TRBV3-1 | TGTGCCAGCAGCCTAACTAGCGGGAGTTTTGATGAGCAGTTCTTC | CASSLTSGSFDEQFF
- | few | 14 | TRBJ1-6 | TRBV12-3/TRBV12-4 | TGTGCCAGCAGTTTCAACACGAATAATTCACCCCTCCACTTT | CASSFNTNNSPLHF
- | - | 14 | TRBJ1-5 | TRBV20-1 | TGCAGTGCTAGCAAACACAGATACAATCAGCCCCAGCATTTT | CSASKHRYNQPQHF
- | few | 15 | TRBJ2-7 | TRBV4-3 | TGCGCCAGCAGCCAAGGACACGGGGGTGCCTACGAGCAGTACTTC | CASSQGHGGAYEQYF
- | few | 16 | TRBJ2-3 | TRBV6-2/TRBV6-3 | TGTGCCAGCAGTTACTCCCCGGGACTTACCACAGATACGCAGTATTTT | CASSYSPGLTTDTQYF
TRBD1 | - | 16 | TRBJ2-5 | TRBV2 | TGTGCCAGCAGTCCACGGCGGACAGGGGCCCCAGAGACCCAGTACTTC | CASSPRRTGAPETQYF
TRBD1 | few | 14 | TRBJ1-5 | TRBV10-3 | TGTGCCATCAGAAGACAGGGGTTAGATCAGCCCCAGCATTTT | CAIRRQGLDQPQHF
- | few | 15 | TRBJ2-7 | TRBV6-2/TRBV6-3 | TGTGCCAGCAGTGGAGGGCCCACCGGAGTGATCGAGCAGTACTTC | CASSGGPTGVIEQYF
- | few | 15 | TRBJ1-4 | TRBV6-1 | TGTGCCAGCAGCAAACACAGGGTGGCTAATGAAAAACTGTTTTTT | CASSKHRVANEKLFF
TRBD1 | - | 14 | TRBJ2-7 | TRBV20-1 | TGCAGTGCAAGATCGGGACAGGGATCCCACGAGCAGTACTTC | CSARSGQGSHEQYF
- | - | 15 | TRBJ2-1 | TRBV5-5 | TGTGCCAGCAGCTTGTCCCCTTTCTTTGAGAATGAGCAGTTCTTC | CASSLSPFFENEQFF
TRBD1 | few | 15 | TRBJ1-4 | TRBV5-5 | TGTGCCAGCAGCAAAACAGGGGGAATCAATGAAAAACTGTTTTTT | CASSKTGGINEKLFF
- | few | 15 | TRBJ2-1 | TRBV5-1 | TGCGCCAGCAGCTTGGCCTACGGTATGGGGAATGAGCAGTTCTTC | CASSLAYGMGNEQFF
- | many | 13 | TRBJ1-1 | TRBV28 | TGTGCCAGCAGCCCAAGACAGAACACTGAAGCTTTCTTT | CASSPRQNTEAFF
- | many | 12 | TRBJ1-2 | TRBV12-3/TRBV12-4 | TGTGCCAGCAGTTTAACAGGGAGAGGCTACACCTTC | CASSLTGRGYTF
- | - | 15 | TRBJ1-5 | TRBV6-1 | TGTGCCAGCAGCGCGAAGAGGGGCGGAGGTCAGCCCCAGCATTTT | CASSAKRGGGQPQHF
TRBD2 | few | 18 | TRBJ2-6 | TRBV11-2 | TGTGCCAGCAGCTTAGTCGGACTAGCGGGAGGTGGGGCCAACGTCCTGACTTTC | CASSLVGLAGGGANVLTF
- | many | 14 | TRBJ1-1 | TRBV12-3/TRBV12-4 | TGTGCCAGCAGTTACGGGACACCGAACACTGAAGCTTTCTTT | CASSYGTPNTEAFF
- | few | 16 | TRBJ2-3 | TRBV4-3 | TGCGCCAGCAGCCCGGTGGACGGGAGTGGGGCAGATACGCAGTATTTT | CASSPVDGSGADTQYF
- | - | 12 | TRBJ2-1 | TRBV12-3/TRBV12-4 | TGTGCCAGCAGTTTAAGCCAGATAGAGCAGTTCTTC | CASSLSQIEQFF
- | - | 13 | TRBJ2-7 | TRBV4-2 | TGTGCCAGCAGCCAAGTAGACAGGTCATACCAGTACTTC | CASSQVDRSYQYF
- | - | 15 | TRBJ1-1 | TRBV18 | TGTGCCAGCTCACCACTCCCAGGGCTGAACACTGAAGCTTTCTTT | CASSPLPGLNTEAFF
- | - | 14 | TRBJ1-2 | TRBV20-1 | TGCAGTGCTAGAGATGTGAAGATCGGCTATGGCTACACCTTC | CSARDVKIGYGYTF
- | - | 13 | TRBJ2-7 | TRBV4-2 | TGTGCCAGCAGCCACCGGAGGAGCTACGAGCAGTACTTC | CASSHRRSYEQYF
- | few | 14 | TRBJ1-1 | TRBV6-2/TRBV6-3 | TGTGCCAGTCTTCTTTCCCGGACAGATACTGACGCTTTCTTT | CASLLSRTDTDAFF
- | - | 10 | TRBJ2-2 | TRBV9 | TGTGCCAGCGGAGACGGGGAGCTGTTTTTT | CASGDGELFF
- | - | 14 | TRBJ2-5 | TRBV10-3 | TGTGCCATCAGTGAGACAGGGGGGGGAGAGACCCAGTACTTC | CAISETGGGETQYF
- | - | 14 | TRBJ1-6 | TRBV20-1 | TGCAGTGCTACCCAGGGGCTGTGGAATTCACCCCTCCACTTT | CSATQGLWNSPLHF
- | few | 16 | TRBJ1-1 | TRBV4-1 | TGCGCCAGCAGCCAAGATCGGTTCGGGTTTAGGACTGAAGCTTTCTTT | CASSQDRFGFRTEAFF
TRBD2 | - | 14 | TRBJ2-7 | TRBV20-1 | TGCAGTGCTAGGGCGACTAGCTTCTCCTACGAGCAGTACTTC | CSARATSFSYEQYF
- | few | 14 | TRBJ1-2 | TRBV28 | TGTGCCAGCAGTTTATCGGGGGCCGGCTATGGCTACACCTTC | CASSLSGAGYGYTF
TRBD1 | few | 14 | TRBJ2-5 | TRBV5-1 | TGCGCCAGCAGCCCTACAGGGGGCACGGAGACCCAGTACTTC | CASSPTGGTETQYF
TRBD2 | - | 15 | TRBJ2-3 | TRBV20-1 | TGCAGTGCTAGAAGGGCTAGCGGTCGCACAGATACGCAGTATTTT | CSARRASGRTDTQYF
- | many | 17 | TRBJ1-5 | TRBV7-9 | TGTGCCAGCAGCTACGTGACGGACGCTTATAGCAATCAGCCCCAGCATTTT | CASSYVTDAYSNQPQHF
TRBD1 | few | 13 | TRBJ1-4 | TRBV20-1 | TGCAGTGTTCCGGGGACAGGGAATGAAAAACTGTTTTTT | CSVPGTGNEKLFF
TRBD2 | few | 16 | TRBJ2-2 | TRBV7-9 | TGTGCCAGCAGCCCTACTAGCGGGAGGGCCGGAAGGGAGCTGTTTTTT | CASSPTSGRAGRELFF
- | few | 12 | TRBJ1-2 | TRBV28 | TGTGCCAGCAGTTTATTCAATTATGGCTACACCTTC | CASSLFNYGYTF
TRBD2 | few | 15 | TRBJ2-2 | TRBV12-3/TRBV12-4 | TGTGCCAGCACCCCGGGACTAGCGTTTACCGGGGAGCTGTTTTTT | CASTPGLAFTGELFF
- | few | 17 | TRBJ1-4 | TRBV28 | TGTGCCAGCAGTTGGGGGTTGGACGCCATTCTTAATGAAAAACTGTTTTTT | CASSWGLDAILNEKLFF